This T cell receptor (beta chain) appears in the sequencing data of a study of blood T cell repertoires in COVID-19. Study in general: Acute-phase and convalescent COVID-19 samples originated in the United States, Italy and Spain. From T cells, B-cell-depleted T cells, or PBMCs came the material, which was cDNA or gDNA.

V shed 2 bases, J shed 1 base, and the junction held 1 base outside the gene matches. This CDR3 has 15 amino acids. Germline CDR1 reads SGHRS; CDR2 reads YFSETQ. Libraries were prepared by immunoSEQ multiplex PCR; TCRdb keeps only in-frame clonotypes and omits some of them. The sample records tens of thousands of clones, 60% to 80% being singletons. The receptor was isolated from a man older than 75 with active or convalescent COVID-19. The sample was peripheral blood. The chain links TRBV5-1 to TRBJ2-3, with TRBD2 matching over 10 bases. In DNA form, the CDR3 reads TGCGCCAGCAGCTTCGGGACTAGCGGCACAGATACGCAGTATTTT. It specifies CASSFGTSGTDTQYF.